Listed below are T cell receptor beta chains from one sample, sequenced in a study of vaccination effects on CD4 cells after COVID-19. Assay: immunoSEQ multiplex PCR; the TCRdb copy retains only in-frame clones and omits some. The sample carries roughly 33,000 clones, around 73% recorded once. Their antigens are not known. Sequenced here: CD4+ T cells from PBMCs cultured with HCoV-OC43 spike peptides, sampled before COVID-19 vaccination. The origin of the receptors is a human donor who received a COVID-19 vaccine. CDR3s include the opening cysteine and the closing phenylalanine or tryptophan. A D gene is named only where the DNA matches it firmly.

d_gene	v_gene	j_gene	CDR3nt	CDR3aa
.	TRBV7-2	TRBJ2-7	TGTGCCAGCAGCTTAGTGGCACCCCAAGCCTACGAGCAGTACTTC	CASSLVAPQAYEQYF
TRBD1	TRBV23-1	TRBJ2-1	TGCGCCAGCAGTCACGACAGGGGGCCCTACAATGAGCAGTTCTTC	CASSHDRGPYNEQFF
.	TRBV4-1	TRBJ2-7	TGCGCCAGCAGCCAAGACTTGTCGGGCCGCGACGAGCAGTACTTC	CASSQDLSGRDEQYF
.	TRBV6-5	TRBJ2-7	TGTGCCAGCCAAAAGGGGTCAGGTCGCTACGAGCAGTACTTC	CASQKGSGRYEQYF
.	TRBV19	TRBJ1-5	TGTGCCAGTAGTATAGCGGGGGCCGGCAATCAGCCCCAGCATTTT	CASSIAGAGNQPQHF
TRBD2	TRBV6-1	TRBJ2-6	TGTGCCAGCAGTGAAGCGTACGCTAGCGGGACTGGGGCCAACGTCCTGACTTTC	CASSEAYASGTGANVLTF
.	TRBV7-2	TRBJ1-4	TGTGCCAGCACCCTTAGGAAGGGTGAAAAACTGTTTTTT	CASTLRKGEKLFF
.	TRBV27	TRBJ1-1	TGTGCCAGCTTTAGACCTAGGAGGGGGGCGAACACTGAAGCTTTCTTT	CASFRPRRGANTEAFF
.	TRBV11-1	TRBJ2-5	TGTGCCAGCAGCCGCGGCGGTATCCAAGAGACCCAGTACTTC	CASSRGGIQETQYF
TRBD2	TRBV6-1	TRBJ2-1	TGTGCCAGCAGTGAAGGGGGACTAGCGGCTCCCTACAATGAGCAGTTCTTC	CASSEGGLAAPYNEQFF